These T cell receptor beta chains were read from a single sample in a study of T cells in Graves' hyperthyroidism and ophthalmopathy. TCRdb itself ran the multiplex PCR reads through MiXCR, one entry per CDR3 protein. The sample gives 500,000 to 650,000 distinct CDR3 sequences, about a sixth of which show up once; around 17% is in the top ten. Material for sequencing was blood. The receptors were sampled from a woman under 30 with Graves' ophthalmopathy. The CDR3 runs from the conserved cysteine through the conserved F or W. The D gene is left open where the match is weak. A clone size is listed for some rows: how often the clone was seen (once, few, many), or a class if it is expanded.

clone size	D gene	V gene	J gene	CDR3 DNA	CDR3 protein
NA	NA	TRBV18	TRBJ2-2	TGTGCCAGCTCACCGGGGGCACACACCGGGGAGCTGTTTTTT	CASSPGAHTGELFF
few	NA	TRBV28	TRBJ1-2	TGTGCCAGCAGTGCTAGGGTTTACTATGGCTACACCTTC	CASSARVYYGYTF
few	TRBD1	TRBV4-1	TRBJ2-5	TGCGCCAGCAGCCAAGCTTACAGGGGGCAGAGAGAGACCCAGTACTTC	CASSQAYRGQRETQYF
many	NA	TRBV27	TRBJ1-5	TGTGCCAGCAGCCCCTTGGGGTCCGGGGACCAGCCCCAGCATTTT	CASSPLGSGDQPQHF
few	NA	TRBV6-1	TRBJ2-4	TGTGCCAGCAGCCAAAACGCCCCCTCCGGGACCCGTGTGGCCAAAAACATTCAGTACTTC	CASSQNAPSGTRVAKNIQYF
NA	NA	TRBV19	TRBJ2-6	TGTGCCAGTAGTCAGGACTCTGGGGCCAACGTCCTGACTTTC	CASSQDSGANVLTF
few	TRBD1	TRBV27	TRBJ1-2	TGTGCCAGCAGGTCGGGACAGGGGTTTGGCTATGGCTACACCTTC	CASRSGQGFGYGYTF
NA	NA	TRBV6-4	TRBJ2-7	TGTGCCAGCAGCCGACGGGACACCGTCTACGAGCAGTACTTC	CASSRRDTVYEQYF
few	TRBD1	TRBV12-5	TRBJ1-2	TGTGCTAGTGGTTTGGCACCTTCTTTGGGACAGGGGGCGCGTGGCTACACCTTC	CASGLAPSLGQGARGYTF
once	NA	TRBV20-1	TRBJ2-7	TGCAGTGCTAGAGAGTCGTGGAGCGAGCAGTACTTC	CSARESWSEQYF
many	NA	TRBV10-3	TRBJ1-1	TGTGCCATCAGTTCCGCGGTAATGAACACTGAAGCTTTCTTT	CAISSAVMNTEAFF
many	TRBD1	TRBV18	TRBJ1-4	TGTGCCAGCAGTCCGGGGACAGCCGCAACTAATGAAAAACTGTTTTTT	CASSPGTAATNEKLFF
few	NA	TRBV29-1	TRBJ1-5	TGCAGCGTCTTGACTTACCACAATCAGCCCCAGCATTTT	CSVLTYHNQPQHF
NA	NA	TRBV6-2/TRBV6-3	TRBJ2-3	TGTGCCAGCAGTTACGGGGCGGGAAAAGAGGTTGATACGCAGTATTTT	CASSYGAGKEVDTQYF
many	NA	TRBV5-1	TRBJ1-1	TGCGCCAGCAGCCCCATTTCGGGGAGCACTGAAGCTTTCTTT	CASSPISGSTEAFF
few	NA	TRBV5-1	TRBJ2-7	TGCGCCAGCAGCTTGGACAATTCGGGGGTCTACGAGCAGTACTTC	CASSLDNSGVYEQYF
NA	TRBD1	TRBV19	TRBJ1-1	TGTGCCAGTAGTGCGGACAGGGCAGTGAACACTGAAGCTTTCTTT	CASSADRAVNTEAFF
many	TRBD2	TRBV9	TRBJ2-7	TGTGCCAGCAGCGTCCCCGAACTAGCGGGGCACTACGAGCAGTACTTC	CASSVPELAGHYEQYF
few	TRBD1	TRBV5-8	TRBJ1-1	TGTGCCAGCAGCTTGGCCCGGACAGGGGTTACTGAAGCTTTCTTT	CASSLARTGVTEAFF
NA	NA	TRBV2	TRBJ1-5	TGTGCCAGCAGTGAACAGGGTCAGCCCCAGCATTTT	CASSEQGQPQHF
NA	TRBD2	TRBV7-9	TRBJ2-1	TGTGCCAGCAGCTCGCCGGGACTAGCGGGATCCCAGTTCTTC	CASSSPGLAGSQFF
many	TRBD2	TRBV7-2	TRBJ2-7	TGTGCCAGCAGCCCGGGACTAGCGGCTTCCTACGAGCAGTACTTC	CASSPGLAASYEQYF
NA	NA	TRBV12-3/TRBV12-4	TRBJ1-2	TGTGCCAGCAGCCCCATCCCGGGTCGGACCCCTTGGAGAGGCTACACCTTC	CASSPIPGRTPWRGYTF
many	NA	TRBV5-8	TRBJ2-3	TGTGCCAGCAGCCCGGGACTTCTAGGCGCAGATACGCAGTATTTT	CASSPGLLGADTQYF
many	TRBD2	TRBV6-1	TRBJ2-5	TGTGCCAGCAGTGCCGGGACTAGCGTAGAGACCCAGTACTTC	CASSAGTSVETQYF
NA	TRBD2	TRBV7-9	TRBJ2-3	TGTGCCAGCAGCTGGAGACTAGCAGAAAGCACAGATATGCAGTATTTT	CASSWRLAESTDMQYF
few	NA	TRBV12-3/TRBV12-4	TRBJ1-2	TGTGCCAGCAGTTTTGCAGGGACCAACTATGGCTACACCTTC	CASSFAGTNYGYTF